Included here is one T cell receptor (beta chain) sequence, with context. Its antigen target is currently unknown. No clone much larger than this one lies a single base away; base qualities are absent. For the CD8 naive samples, CD45RO-negative cells were positively selected for CCR7, yielding a CD45RA+CCR7+ population from which TemRA cells were excluded. The donors were healthy, HIV-negative adults who had no recently reported acute infections or vaccinations. All donors were Caucasian adults living in Nashville, Tennessee, USA. After blood collection by leukapheresis, PBMCs were isolated using Ficoll-Histopaque density gradient centrifugation and then cryopreserved in the vapor phase of liquid nitrogen. Purity and quantity of every magnetically sorted T cell population were checked by analytical flow cytometry. Genomic DNA was isolated from each sorted fraction and quantified by UV absorbance on a Nanodrop 2000c.

Using the deep immunoSEQ assay, TCR CDR3 regions were amplified from genomic DNA by multiplex PCR. Extracted genomic DNA from each cell subset was spread evenly across all wells of several immunoSEQ 96-well plates, with each plate serving as a replicate. For sorted subsets, each replicate PCR was loaded with around 220 ng genomic DNA, equivalent to 30,000 or so T cell genomes. Purified libraries were measured with a Qubit 3.0 fluorometer, size-checked on a Bioanalyzer 2100, and measured again with the KAPA Library Quantification kit. Every immunoSEQ 96-well plate was sequenced on a dedicated single-read 150-cycle Illumina NextSeq 550 flow cell. In the paper's pipeline: Because the immunoSEQ output held only junctional sequences and lacked quality scores, the filtering could not match the filtering applied to full-length reads. Sequences were annotated with PyIR, a Python wrapper for IgBLAST v1.9, using IMGT germline references to assign V/J genes and CDR3. Reads were removed for weak V/J assignments (E-value above 1e-6), missing CDR3, stop codons, out-of-frame junctions, or ambiguous translated residues. V3J clonotypes were defined as sequences sharing an identical inferred V gene, J gene, and CDR3 amino acid sequence. To compute the percentage overlap between repertoires, the number of shared unique clonotypes was divided by the size of the smaller repertoire. Repertoire richness was assessed with RTK rarefaction, the Chao1 estimator, and Recon v2.1 estimates of unobserved clonotypes. Generation probabilities were computed with OLGA for all TCRbeta clonotypes obtained by the gDNA method from a few donors. Here the immuneACCESS table is served through TCRdb, limited to in-frame sequences with V and J called. Missing clones are a known gap in these copies; in checked studies unresolved V genes cover under half, and the rest lacks a known reason. The V and J calls and clone size come from that table; D and trimming were worked out from the DNA. The sample includes hundreds of thousands of clones, with around 95% observed a single time. The leading ten clones occupy about 0.11% of the sample.

This sample is part of a study of shared clonotypes between healthy human individuals (dated by TCRdb to 2020 to 2022). As for the study more broadly: Three men and a couple of women, aged 18 to 49 years, made up the cohort. For each donor, CD4 naive and CD4 memory were each run on three plates, CD8 naive on two plates, and CD8 memory on one plate. To estimate repertoire size and how much clonotype sharing occurs between individuals, the study deeply sequenced the blood TCR repertoires of roughly 5 healthy adults. Libraries were prepared and TCR repertoires were sequenced by different laboratories using diverse techniques, in order to increase sequencing depth and limit assay-specific biases. Per donor, leukapheresis produced somewhere between about 0.9 and 9.5 billion PBMCs.

From V the trimming removes 2 bases and from J it removes 8 bases, while the gene matches leave 5 bases of the junction unaccounted for. The cysteine opens and the phenylalanine closes a CDR3 of 15 amino acids. Of the read, only the CDR3 DNA is kept; its 45 bases are in frame from base 1. The germline V gene (reference sequence) sets CDR1 to PRHDT and CDR2 to FYEKMQ. The paper's findings and limits, for the study overall: Incomplete sequencing was indicated by rarefaction of sorted-subset datasets, despite the large sequencing depth. Sampling was restricted to blood, and TCR repertoires in tissue are likely to differ from TCR repertoires in blood. Because the study included only a small number of donors, the genetic and exposure-history diversity represented was limited. Larger estimated clonotype richness was generally found for naive subsets than for memory subsets. Higher generation probabilities were observed for clonotypes shared by all four sorted-subset donors than for non-shared clonotypes. Pairwise subsampling led to the expectation that sequencing depth would affect the degree of clonotype sharing among donors. Across four donors, about 5% of naive CD4, approximately 3.6% of naive CD8, around 2.1% of memory CD4, and approximately 0.4% of memory CD8 clonotypes were shared.

Sequencing used naive CD8+ T cells sorted from blood. In the paper's terms, the cell subset or site label means: CD45RA+CCR7+. This TCR was recovered from a woman aged 25 to 39 in good health. Recombination connected TRBV13 to TRBJ1-6, and 8 bases in between align with TRBD1. The sequence in DNA is TGTGCCAGCAGCTTAAAAGGACAGGGTCATTCACCCCTCCACTTT. It translates as CASSLKGQGHSPLHF.